This T cell receptor (beta chain) was sequenced for a study of graft-versus-host responses after intestinal transplantation. Study summary: Following induction with anti-thymocyte globulin, all recipients were given tacrolimus and steroids for three to four years. General observations from the study: Recipient marrow harbored GvH clones, some of which surfaced first in ileum or blood.

The V gene end was trimmed by 5 bases and the J gene end by 3 bases; junction bases not matched to a gene: 4. Germline loops: CDR1 SGHAT, CDR2 FQDESV (reference sequence). The CDR3 is made up of 14 amino acids. Details on this clone: Its antigen is currently unknown.

TCRdb's table, derived via immunoSEQ multiplex PCR, lists solely in-frame clones and lacks some. There are 84,000 or so clones in the sample; around 83% occur only once, and roughly 0.83% lies in the top ten. This specimen consisted of unstimulated CD4+ T cells sorted from spleen or lymph node cells, obtained before intestinal transplant. The chain employs TRBV11-1 and TRBJ2-7, with 10 bases aligning to TRBD1. The TCR was taken from a human donor who received an intestinal transplant. The CDR3, as DNA: TGTGCCAGCAGCCGTGGGACAGGGGACTACGAGCAGTACTTC. This codes for CASSRGTGDYEQYF.